This TCR beta chain was profiled in a study of T-cell memory formation after mild COVID-19. Looking at the study overall: There were largely donor-specific TCR clusters.

The table lists this clonotype with a few counts. Its antigen is unknown. Germline V gene lookup returns CDR1 SQVTM and CDR2 ANQGSEA. V was clipped by 6 bases and J by 0 bases; unmatched bases: 4. The CDR3 runs to 14 residues. TCRalpha and TCRbeta libraries used 5'RACE with constant-segment primers and UMIs. TCRdb independently ran MiXCR on the 5' RACE reads; one entry per CDR3 protein. The sample has more than 300,000 distinct CDR3 sequences, about 13% seen once; the top ten hold 20% to 25%. Study-wide results and limits: Researchers could not confirm that second-wave clones peaking on day 37 targeted SARS-CoV-2.

The origin of this receptor is a man aged 18 to 30 who had mild COVID-19 (a few samples of this study predate the infection). Cell type and time point are not known. This chain uses TRBV29-1 with TRBJ2-1; 8 nucleotides match TRBD2. The source material was PBMCs or a T cell subset sorted from them (not recorded which). As DNA, the CDR3 is TGCAGCGTGGCCGGGGGGGGCTCCTACAATGAGCAGTTCTTC. Protein product: CSVAGGGSYNEQFF.